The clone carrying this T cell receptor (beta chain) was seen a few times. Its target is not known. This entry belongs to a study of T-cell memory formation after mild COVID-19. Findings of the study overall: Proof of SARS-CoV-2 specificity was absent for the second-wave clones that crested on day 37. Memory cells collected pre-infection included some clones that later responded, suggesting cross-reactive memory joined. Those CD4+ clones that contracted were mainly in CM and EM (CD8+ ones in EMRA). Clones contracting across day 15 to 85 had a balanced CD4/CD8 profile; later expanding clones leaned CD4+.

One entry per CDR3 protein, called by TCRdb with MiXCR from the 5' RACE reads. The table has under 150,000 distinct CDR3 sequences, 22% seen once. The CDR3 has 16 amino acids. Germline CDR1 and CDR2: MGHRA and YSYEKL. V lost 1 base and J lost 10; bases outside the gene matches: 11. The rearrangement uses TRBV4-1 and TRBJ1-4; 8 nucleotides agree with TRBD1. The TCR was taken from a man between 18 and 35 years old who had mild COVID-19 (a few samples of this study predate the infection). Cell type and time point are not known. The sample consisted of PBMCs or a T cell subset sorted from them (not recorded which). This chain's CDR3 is CASSQATGTGQGKLFF. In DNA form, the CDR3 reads TGCGCCAGCAGCCAAGCCACTGGGACAGGCCAGGGAAAACTGTTTTTT.